This T cell receptor (beta chain) was documented in a study of blood T cell repertoires in COVID-19. The overall study: Donors in the United States, Italy and Spain gave samples during acute or convalescent COVID-19. PBMCs, B-cell-depleted T cells, or T cells were the source of the cDNA or gDNA that made up the material.

The CDR3 loop spans 13 amino acids. The germline V gene encodes CDR1 SGHTA and CDR2 FQGNSA. Trimming pared 5 bases from V and 8 bases from J, leaving 13 bases between. The protocol was immunoSEQ multiplex PCR, while the TCRdb copy is restricted to in-frame clones and leaves out a portion. The top ten clones hold 2.5% to 4% of a sample with about 340,000 clones, approximately 89% of them seen once. Specimen: peripheral blood. The origin of this receptor is a woman under 30 who had recovered from COVID-19. This chain uses TRBV7-2 with TRBJ2-1; a weak D match, TRBD1 (6 bases). CDR3 region: CASSTSRGYEQFF. The CDR3 DNA reads TGTGCCAGCAGCACGTCAAGGGGGTATGAGCAGTTCTTC.